These 10 T cell receptor beta chains came from one sample sequenced in a study of T cell responses to AZD1222 COVID-19 vaccine. The method was immunoSEQ multiplex PCR; TCRdb's version includes in-frame clones alone and lacks a portion of them. Of 80,000 to 95,000 clones in the sample, under 90% were seen once. This specimen consisted of peripheral blood, obtained on day 0 of MenACWY control vaccination. The receptors shown here come from an adult in good health.

This rearrangement joins TRBV4-1 to TRBJ2-2; no reliable D call. Between the trimmed V and J ends, which lost 6 bases and 5 bases, there was a span of 10 bases. This CDR3 region has 13 residues. Germline V lookup: CDR1 MGHRA, CDR2 YSYEKL. CDR3 sequence (DNA): TGCGCCAGCAGAGGATCGATTACCGGGGAGCTGTTTTTT. Translation: CASRGSITGELFF.

The chain employs TRBV23-1 and TRBJ1-2; TRBD1 might be the D (6 bases). TRBV23-1 is treated as an ORF (open reading frame) with a function not yet certain. Trimming removed 7 bases at V and 0 bases at J, with 18 bases between. The CDR3 spans 16 residues. CDR3 sequence: CASTYSTGLSNYGYTF. CDR3 coding DNA: TGCGCCAGCACCTACTCAACAGGGCTGTCTAACTATGGCTACACCTTC.

This clone appeared a single time. The chain links TRBV7-2 to TRBJ2-1, with 11 bases fitting TRBD2. V shed 5 bases, J shed 4 bases, and the junction held 7 bases outside the gene matches. This CDR3 spans 16 amino acids. Germline assignment: CDR1 SGHTA and CDR2 FQGNSA. The CDR3 protein is CASSLTGTSGYNEQFF. CDR3 nucleotide sequence: TGTGCCAGCAGCCTCACCGGGACTAGCGGATACAATGAGCAGTTCTTC.

This sequence joins TRBV4-3 and TRBJ2-7; TRBD1 matches at 8 bases. The CDR3 is 14 residues long. The junction had 10 bases not matched to a gene; V was cut back by 2 bases and J by 10 bases. Germline V gene lookup returns CDR1 LGHNA and CDR2 YSLEER. CDR3 sequence reads: CASSQIGTGWGQYF. CDR3 DNA: TGCGCCAGCAGCCAAATAGGGACAGGCTGGGGACAGTACTTC.

J is TRBJ1-6 and V is TRBV20-1; a weak D match, TRBD1 (5 bases). Trimming removed 3 bases at V and 4 bases at J, with 16 bases between. Germline assignment: CDR1 DFQATT and CDR2 SNEGSKA (reference sequence). This CDR3 spans 16 amino acids. This chain's CDR3 is CSASFGHSPYNSPLHF. The CDR3 DNA follows: TGCAGTGCTAGTTTTGGACATTCACCTTATAATTCACCCCTCCACTTT.

The chain joins TRBV5-4 to TRBJ2-1; 12 bases map to TRBD2. Germline loops: CDR1 SGHNT, CDR2 YYREEE (reference sequence). The CDR3 extends over 18 amino acids. With 0 bases clipped from V and 7 bases from J, the junction kept 11 bases outside the gene matches. In DNA, the CDR3 is TGTGCCAGCAGCTTGGGTATAGCTAGCGGGGGGGCCCGGAATGAGCAGTTCTTC. Encoded protein: CASSLGIASGGARNEQFF.

This rearrangement joins TRBV18 to TRBJ1-4, with 7 bases fitting TRBD1. CDR3 size: 16 residues. V lost 6 bases and J lost 7; bases outside the gene matches: 14. The germline gives CDR1 KGHSH, CDR2 LQKENI. The CDR3 DNA reads TGTGCCAGCTCCCCCGGAACGACAGGGTTGAGTGAAAAACTGTTTTTT. Encoded protein: CASSPGTTGLSEKLFF.

This clone appeared a few times. The chain carries TRBV4-2 and TRBJ1-6; D gene ambiguous. V was clipped by 4 bases and J by 8 bases, with 12 bases between them. CDR3 size: 14 residues. The V gene's germline CDR1 is LGHNA and CDR2 YNFKEQ. CDR3 nucleotides: TGTGCCAGCAGCCCTATTCTGGACTATTCACCCCTCCACTTT. Encoded protein: CASSPILDYSPLHF.

This clone has a handful of counts. The CDR3 nucleotides are TGTGCCAGCTCACCAGCTACCAGGGAGCAGTACTTC. Translating it yields CASSPATREQYF. The chain is built from TRBV18 and TRBJ2-7; D is uncertain. Between the trimmed V and J ends, which lost 2 bases and 7 bases, there was a span of 9 bases. The CDR3 has 12 amino acids. Germline V gene data show CDR1 as KGHSH and CDR2 as LQKENI.

This chain links TRBV7-9 with TRBJ1-3; possibly TRBD1 for D (6 bases). Looked up from germline, CDR1 is SEHNR and CDR2 is FQNEAQ (reference sequence). The CDR3 contains 16 residues. V lost 4 bases and J 0 bases, leaving 13 bases between the germline ends. The CDR3 DNA is TGTGCCAGCAGCTCCCAGGGACATCCCTCTGGAAACACCATATATTTT. It codes for CASSSQGHPSGNTIYF.